This T cell receptor beta chain is from a study of blood T cell repertoires in COVID-19 (dated by TCRdb to 2020 to 2021). For the wider study: Samples from collaborators originated in the United States, Italy and Spain and spanned both the acute and convalescent phases of COVID-19. Deeply sampled blood TCRbeta repertoires from subjects exposed to, actively infected with, or recovered from COVID-19 were included in the dataset. The repertoires were made available in a free public database intended to serve as a resource for research on the immune response to SARS-CoV-2. The samples were drawn from the first 160 participants of the ongoing ImmuneRACE study and from 1,254 subjects provided by 6 global collaborators. HLA class I and class II types, where available, came from metadata supplied by the sample provider rather than from assay-based typing. Nearly every sample came with metadata listing a de-identified subject ID, COVID-19 status, age in years and sex. The material from the prospective study consisted of cDNA or gDNA derived from T cells, B-cell-depleted T cells, or PBMCs. Study-level results and caveats: How much clinical and demographic metadata was included differed by source and by participant, and the metadata was provided uncurated.

Samples from volunteer blood donors who had recovered from COVID-19 were contributed by a second Seattle source. Each collaborating institution followed its own protocols to collect whole blood in K2EDTA tubes. For TCRbeta analysis, collaborators shipped samples as frozen whole blood, isolated PBMCs, or DNA extracted from either of those sample types. The immunoSEQ Assay, a bias-controlled multiplex PCR, was used to amplify TCRbeta CDR3 regions from genomic DNA. Regarding the original processing steps: The number of nucleated cells in each sample was estimated from the amplification of reference gene primers within the assay. Sequence reads were collapsed and filtered to measure the absolute abundance of every unique TCRbeta CDR3 rearrangement. For each sample, productive Simpson clonality was calculated as the square root of Simpson's diversity index across productive rearrangements. TCRdb took this table from immuneACCESS and kept in-frame rearrangements with V and J called. Such tables lack part of the clones; where checked against another copy, unresolved V genes explain under half of the gap, and the rest is unexplained. The V and J calls and clone size were taken over from that table, and D and trimming were inferred from the DNA. In all, the sample holds a few hundred thousand clones, and approximately 89% of those were seen once. Around 9.5% of the sample comes from the top ten.

Comments on this clone: The antigen it recognizes is unknown. There are no base qualities to consult, and no much larger clone falls within one base.

From the germline V gene, CDR1 is SGHTA and CDR2 is FQGNSA. Inclusive of the bounding cysteine and phenylalanine, the CDR3 is 15 residues long. Only the CDR3 DNA is retained, 45 bases long and in frame from the first base. Between the V and J ends, shortened by 0 bases and 5 bases respectively, the junction contains 12 bases. The sequence joins TRBV7-2 to TRBJ2-3; the best D guess is TRBD2, with 5 bases matching. The receptor comes from a man between 40 and 49 years old who had recovered from COVID-19. Sequencing input: peripheral blood. The CDR3 region reads CASSLAAGWGDTQYF. The DNA is TGTGCCAGCAGCTTAGCGGCGGGTTGGGGAGATACGCAGTATTTT.